The 24 T cell receptor beta chains listed next were all sequenced from one sample in a study of T cell responses to AZD1222 COVID-19 vaccine. TCRdb's copy holds only in-frame clones and misses some; the assay was immunoSEQ multiplex PCR. The sample records 140,000 or so clones, approximately 93% being singletons. Sequenced here: peripheral blood, sampled after recovery from COVID-19. These receptors were taken from an adult who had recovered from COVID-19.

The CDR3 DNA follows: TGTGCCAGCAGCCGGACTAGCGGGAGCAATGAGCAGTTCTTC. It is translated as CASSRTSGSNEQFF. This chain uses TRBV7-9 with TRBJ2-1, with 13 bases that match TRBD2. CDR1 SEHNR and CDR2 FQNEAQ come from the germline V gene (reference sequence). Trimming took 5 bases from V and 6 from J; bases not matched to a gene: 1. CDR3 length: 14 amino acids.

CDR3 in amino acids: CASSFQPTGFYGYTF. The CDR3 DNA is TGTGCCAGCAGCTTCCAACCGACAGGGTTTTATGGCTACACCTTC. The chain uses TRBV13 and TRBJ1-2; 7 positions match TRBD1. J was trimmed by 5 bases and V by 3 bases; bases with no gene match: 9. The CDR3 extends over 15 amino acids. From germline, CDR1 is PRHDT and CDR2 FYEKMQ (reference sequence).

The chain carries TRBV15 and TRBJ2-7; D gene ambiguous. V shed 1 base and J shed 3 bases, with 10 bases lying between them. The CDR3 runs 14 residues. Germline CDR1 is LNHNV and CDR2 is YYDKDF (reference sequence). CDR3 loop: CATSRGQLGYEQYF. The DNA of the CDR3 is TGTGCCACCAGCAGAGGGCAGCTAGGCTACGAGCAGTACTTC.

The V and J genes are TRBV7-2 and TRBJ2-5; TRBD2 aligns across 7 bases. V shed 1 base, J shed 4 bases, and the junction held 9 bases outside the gene matches. There are 16 residues in the CDR3. The germline gives CDR1 SGHTA, CDR2 FQGNSA. The DNA of the CDR3 is TGTGCCAGCAGCTTAGGTTGGGGGAGGGCCCGAGAGACCCAGTACTTC. As protein: CASSLGWGRARETQYF.

The chain carries TRBV7-3 and TRBJ2-1; D unclear. The V gene lost 5 bases and the J gene lost 5 bases, with 19 bases spanning the gap. CDR1 is SGHTA and CDR2 is FQGTGA in the germline V gene. There are 16 residues in the CDR3. Written as DNA, the CDR3 is TGTGCCAGCAGCCCCCGCACGAGTTCCGGTAACAATGAGCAGTTCTTC. It is translated as CASSPRTSSGNNEQFF.

This rearrangement joins TRBV12-3 or TRBV12-4 to TRBJ2-2; D not resolved. The V gene lost 7 bases and the J gene lost 6 bases, with 9 bases spanning the gap. CDR3 length: 12 amino acids. As DNA, the CDR3 is TGTGCCAGCACCTATTTCTCCGGGGAGCTGTTTTTT. Protein product: CASTYFSGELFF.

The rearrangement uses TRBV27 and TRBJ1-5; unclear D gene. The CDR3 consists of 14 residues. Per the germline V gene, CDR1 is MNHEY and CDR2 is SMNVEV (reference sequence). V lost 3 bases, J lost 5 bases, and 11 bases lay in between. Written as DNA, the CDR3 is TGTGCCAGCAGTTTTATCGGGCAGTATCAGCCCCAGCATTTT. Its translation is CASSFIGQYQPQHF.

The CDR3 here is CASAPGGAVIPEKLFF. As DNA, the CDR3 is TGTGCCAGCGCCCCCGGTGGGGCCGTGATCCCGGAAAAACTGTTTTTT. The chain combines TRBV7-9 with TRBJ1-4, with a tentative D call TRBD1 (5 bases). V was clipped by 8 bases and J by 8 bases, with 24 bases between them. Per germline, CDR1 SEHNR and CDR2 FQNEAQ (reference sequence). The CDR3 has 16 residues.

The chain joins TRBV19 to TRBJ1-1, with a possible D match to TRBD1 (5 bases). Trimming stripped 1 base from V and 4 bases from J, with 10 bases between. Germline V gene data show CDR1 as LNHDA and CDR2 as SQIVND (reference sequence). The CDR3 is 14 amino acids. The CDR3 DNA is TGTGCCAGTAGTATAGTCTCAGGGTTCACTGAAGCTTTCTTT. Translating it yields CASSIVSGFTEAFF. The full variable domain, its missing parts supplied by reference TRBV19 and TRBJ1-1, is DGGITQSPKYLFRKEGQNVTLSCEQNLNHDAMYWYRQDPGQGLRLIYYSQIVNDFQKGDIAEGYSVSREKKESFPLTVTSAQKNPTAFYLCASSIVSGFTEAFFGQGTRLTVV.

V is TRBV2 and J is TRBJ1-2; no definite D call. V lost 3 bases, J lost 4 bases, and 9 bases lay in between. The CDR3 extends over 13 amino acids. Germline V gene data show CDR1 as SNHLY and CDR2 as FYNNEI. CDR3 sequence reads: CASSEYRPYGYTF. The CDR3 region has the DNA TGTGCCAGCAGTGAGTACAGACCCTATGGCTACACCTTC.

Here the CDR3 DNA reads TGCGCCAGCAGCTCGCGGTCCTCACAGAACAATGAGCAGTTCTTC. Translated: CASSSRSSQNNEQFF. This sequence joins TRBV5-1 and TRBJ2-1, with D unresolved. This CDR3 contains 15 residues. Trimming removed 3 bases at V and 5 bases at J, with 15 bases between. The germline V gene has CDR1 SGHRS and CDR2 YFSETQ.

This chain uses TRBV5-1 with TRBJ2-7, with 9 bases matching TRBD1. Germline V gene sequence: CDR1 SGHRS, CDR2 YFSETQ. This CDR3 is 14 amino acids long. V lost 3 bases and J lost 3; bases outside the gene matches: 4. The CDR3 region is CASSSTGQGYEQYF. Written as DNA, the CDR3 is TGCGCCAGCAGCTCCACGGGACAGGGCTACGAGCAGTACTTC. Full variable domain (rest looked up from reference TRBV5-1 and TRBJ2-7): KAGVTQTPRYLIKTRGQQVTLSCSPISGHRSVSWYQQTPGQGLQFLFEYFSETQRNKGNFPGRFSGRQFSNSRSEMNVSTLELGDSALYLCASSSTGQGYEQYFGPGTRLTVT.

The genes are TRBV19 and TRBJ1-1, with D tentatively TRBD1 (5 bases). V lost 6 bases and J 0 bases, leaving 14 bases between the germline ends. The CDR3 has 15 residues. From germline, CDR1 is LNHDA and CDR2 SQIVND (reference sequence). For the CDR3, the DNA is TGTGCCAGTAGATCCAACGAGGGACTGAACACTGAAGCTTTCTTT. Amino acid sequence: CASRSNEGLNTEAFF.

This chain joins TRBV4-1 and TRBJ2-1; 11 bases are a match to TRBD2. Germline trimming cut 7 bases from V and 2 bases from J; bases unmatched to any gene: 4. In germline, CDR1 is MGHRA, CDR2 YSYEKL. There are 15 residues in the CDR3. DNA for the CDR3: TGCGCCAGCAAGCTAGCGGGAGGCCCCTACAATGAGCAGTTCTTC. This gives the protein CASKLAGGPYNEQFF.

The CDR3 sequence is CATSEITRGGTDTQYF. The CDR3 nucleotides read TGTGCCACCAGTGAAATCACTAGGGGGGGCACAGATACGCAGTATTTT. The chain carries TRBV24-1 and TRBJ2-3; D may match TRBD1 or TRBD2 (6 bases each). V lost 4 bases to trimming and J lost 1 base, with 14 bases between them. The CDR3 length is 16 residues. Germline V CDR1 and CDR2: KGHDR, SFDVKD.

This chain uses TRBV10-1 with TRBJ2-1; 10 bases are shared with TRBD2. This CDR3 comprises 17 residues. Germline CDR1 is WNHNN and CDR2 is SYGVQD (reference sequence). J lost 9 bases, V lost 3 bases, and 14 bases had no gene match. The DNA for the CDR3 is TGCGCCAGCAGTGACCTGCAGAGAGCGGGAGGGCCGGCTGAGCAGTTCTTC. Translation: CASSDLQRAGGPAEQFF.

This clone has just one count. This sequence joins TRBV18 and TRBJ2-3; no clear D. This CDR3 is built from 14 residues. V was clipped by 1 base and J by 5 bases, with 10 bases between them. Germline values: CDR1 KGHSH, CDR2 LQKENI. Written as DNA, the CDR3 is TGTGCCAGCTCACCACTACCCGGCGGAGATACGCAGTATTTT. It yields the protein CASSPLPGGDTQYF.

The chain uses TRBV7-9 and TRBJ2-3; TRBD1 agrees at 7 bases. CDR3 length: 14 amino acids. V lost 5 bases and J lost 5; bases outside the gene matches: 7. The germline CDR1 and CDR2 sequences are SEHNR and FQNEAQ (reference sequence). The CDR3 DNA sequence: TGTGCCAGCAGCCAAACAGGGGAATTAGATACGCAGTATTTT. Translating gives CASSQTGELDTQYF.

J is TRBJ2-5 and V is TRBV13, with D perhaps TRBD2 (6 bases). CDR1 is PRHDT and CDR2 is FYEKMQ in the germline V gene (reference sequence). There are 15 residues in the CDR3. The germline V and J ends were trimmed by 6 bases and 3 bases, with 17 bases remaining between them. CDR3 DNA: TGTGCCAGCAGTTCGCGGGGCCTCCAGGAAGAGACCCAGTACTTC. It codes for CASSSRGLQEETQYF.

The chain couples TRBV28 to TRBJ1-5; no firm D call. The CDR3 length is 13 residues. The V end was cut by 6 bases, the J end by 3 bases, with 9 bases between. From germline, CDR1 is MDHEN and CDR2 SYDVKM. CDR3 nucleotide sequence: TGTGCCAGCAGGCAGGTTCCCAATCAGCCCCAGCATTTT. This encodes CASRQVPNQPQHF.

The chain carries TRBV9 and TRBJ1-6; D not resolved. Germline V gene sequence: CDR1 SGDLS, CDR2 YYNGEE. The CDR3 has 13 residues. Trimming took off 0 bases at V and 9 bases at J, with 7 bases between the two ends. CDR3 DNA: TGTGCCAGCAGCGTAGAACCCACTTCACCCCTCCACTTT. Residues: CASSVEPTSPLHF.

The gene calls are TRBV6-1 and TRBJ2-3; TRBD2 aligns across 12 bases. The germline CDR1 and CDR2 sequences are MNHNS and SASEGT. This CDR3 is 16 amino acids long. V lost 2 bases and J lost 2; bases outside the gene matches: 2. This CDR3 is CASSERTSGVTDTQYF. For the CDR3, the DNA is TGTGCCAGCAGTGAAAGGACTAGCGGGGTCACAGATACGCAGTATTTT.

This chain connects TRBV4-1 to TRBJ2-7; the D call may be TRBD1 or TRBD2 (5 bases each). From germline, CDR1 is MGHRA and CDR2 YSYEKL. This CDR3 region has 16 residues. V shed 4 bases and J shed 3 bases, with 19 bases lying between them. The CDR3 sequence: CASSPGSGTLLYEQYF. In DNA form, the CDR3 reads TGCGCCAGCAGCCCGGGGTCCGGGACCTTACTCTACGAGCAGTACTTC.

V usage is TRBV2 and J usage is TRBJ2-3, with D possibly being TRBD1 (5 bases). Between the trimmed V and J ends, which lost 6 bases and 1 base, there was a span of 14 bases. Germline-derived CDR1 and CDR2 are SNHLY and FYNNEI. This CDR3 has 15 residues. The CDR3 protein is CASRETVFGTDTQYF. The CDR3 bases are TGTGCCAGCAGAGAGACAGTTTTTGGCACAGATACGCAGTATTTT.